This T cell receptor beta chain is drawn from a study of blood T cells in healthy people across ages. This clonotype was counted only a few times. Its antigen is as yet unknown. Study results and caveats: Estimates drawn from one million T cells were deemed to understate diversity.

Using a J-beta primer mix together with a sample-barcoded 5' primer, a second PCR was run for roughly 6 to 11 cycles. Each cDNA molecule received a tag from a template-switch adaptor that had 12 random nucleotides. TCRdb re-derived calls from the 5' RACE reads in MiXCR, one entry per CDR3 protein. Here the sample spans around 2 million distinct CDR3 sequences, around 40% being singletons. Material: blood. The receptor comes from a human donor in good health.

The CDR3 DNA follows: TGTGCCTGGAGTGCGCGGGACCCCAGAATCAATGAGCAGTTCTTC. Protein sequence: CAWSARDPRINEQFF. The genes are TRBV30 and TRBJ2-1; tentative D call: TRBD2 (6 bases). The V gene lost 1 base and the J gene lost 6 bases, with 16 bases spanning the gap. This CDR3 is built from 15 residues. Germline values: CDR1 GTSNPN, CDR2 SVGIG (reference sequence).